These T cell receptor beta chains were read from a single sample in a study of vaccination and CD4 T cells after COVID-19. TCRdb analysed the PCR reads with MiXCR anew, one entry per CDR3 protein. The sample includes roughly 24,000 distinct CDR3 sequences, about 39% of them seen just once. What these receptors recognize is not known. The sample comprised CD4+ T cells from blood, cultured in vitro. These receptors were collected from a human donor who had recovered from COVID-19. CDR3s include the opening cysteine and the closing phenylalanine or tryptophan.

V: TRBV7-2
J: TRBJ1-3
CDR3: CASRPTGTGASGNTIYF

V: TRBV19
J: TRBJ1-5
CDR3: CATTMSAHTLGQPQHF

V: TRBV9
J: TRBJ1-1
CDR3: CASSRDPHRNTEAFF

V: TRBV19
J: TRBJ1-2
CDR3: CASTGTGGKDGYTF

V: TRBV7-8
J: TRBJ1-1
CDR3: CASSLEIQGLNTEAFF

V: TRBV12-3/TRBV12-4
J: TRBJ2-1
CDR3: CASSPIGGRVYNEQFF

V: TRBV28
J: TRBJ1-5
CDR3: CASTPPGEQPQHF

V: TRBV6-1
J: TRBJ1-2
CDR3: CASRSGTGLSSYTF

V: TRBV4-1
J: TRBJ2-3
CDR3: CASSRGGVASMGDTQYF

V: TRBV28
J: TRBJ1-1
CDR3: CASSRTSGKPNTEAFF

V: TRBV24-1
J: TRBJ1-5
CDR3: CATTHWGGGGQPQHF

V: TRBV5-4
J: TRBJ2-5
CDR3: CASSRAGGGKETQYF

V: TRBV7-2
J: TRBJ1-5
CDR3: CASSFTGGYNQPQHF

V: TRBV20-1
J: TRBJ1-1
CDR3: CSARGQGSSTEAFF

V: TRBV6-1
J: TRBJ1-2
CDR3: CASSLSGRTSGGYTF

V: TRBV20-1
J: TRBJ2-3
CDR3: CSARLASGFTDTQYF

V: TRBV7-2
J: TRBJ2-3
CDR3: CASSLVRGRASTDTQYF

V: TRBV2
J: TRBJ1-5
CDR3: CASSSNSYSNQPQHF

V: TRBV5-4
J: TRBJ2-7
CDR3: CASSLHWDSSYEQYF

V: TRBV28
J: TRBJ1-2
CDR3: CASNGQGVGNYGYTF

V: TRBV6-5
J: TRBJ2-7
CDR3: CASSYSGKFSYEQYF

V: TRBV6-2/TRBV6-3
J: TRBJ1-5
CDR3: CASGRQGEASNQPQHF

V: TRBV6-1
J: TRBJ2-1
CDR3: CASSTDSTESSYNEQFF

V: TRBV29-1
J: TRBJ2-1
CDR3: CSVGQGGGNNEQFF

V: TRBV11-3
J: TRBJ1-6
CDR3: CASRFGGGNSPLHF

V: TRBV20-1
J: TRBJ2-7
CDR3: CSASRRGGSNEQYF

V: TRBV7-2
J: TRBJ1-6
CDR3: CASSLWFGGQNNSPLHF

V: TRBV28
J: TRBJ2-7
CDR3: CASSFQNSYEQYF

V: TRBV10-1
J: TRBJ1-1
CDR3: CASSVRKGVTEAFF

V: TRBV6-5
J: TRBJ1-6
CDR3: CASSYSPERSPLHF

V: TRBV28
J: TRBJ1-6
CDR3: CASRGWNNSPLHF

V: TRBV11-2
J: TRBJ1-1
CDR3: CASSINPNTEAFF